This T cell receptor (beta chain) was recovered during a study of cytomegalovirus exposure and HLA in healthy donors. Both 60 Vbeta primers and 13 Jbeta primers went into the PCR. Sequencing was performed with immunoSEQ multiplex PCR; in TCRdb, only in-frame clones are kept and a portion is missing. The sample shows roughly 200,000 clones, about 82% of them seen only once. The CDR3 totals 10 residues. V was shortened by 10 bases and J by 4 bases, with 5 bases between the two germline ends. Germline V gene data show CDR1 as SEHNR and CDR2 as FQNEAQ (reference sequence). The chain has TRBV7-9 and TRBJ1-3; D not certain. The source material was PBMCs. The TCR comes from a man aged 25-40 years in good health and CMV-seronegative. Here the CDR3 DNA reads TGTGCCACCCCAGGAAACACCATATATTTT. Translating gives CATPGNTIYF.